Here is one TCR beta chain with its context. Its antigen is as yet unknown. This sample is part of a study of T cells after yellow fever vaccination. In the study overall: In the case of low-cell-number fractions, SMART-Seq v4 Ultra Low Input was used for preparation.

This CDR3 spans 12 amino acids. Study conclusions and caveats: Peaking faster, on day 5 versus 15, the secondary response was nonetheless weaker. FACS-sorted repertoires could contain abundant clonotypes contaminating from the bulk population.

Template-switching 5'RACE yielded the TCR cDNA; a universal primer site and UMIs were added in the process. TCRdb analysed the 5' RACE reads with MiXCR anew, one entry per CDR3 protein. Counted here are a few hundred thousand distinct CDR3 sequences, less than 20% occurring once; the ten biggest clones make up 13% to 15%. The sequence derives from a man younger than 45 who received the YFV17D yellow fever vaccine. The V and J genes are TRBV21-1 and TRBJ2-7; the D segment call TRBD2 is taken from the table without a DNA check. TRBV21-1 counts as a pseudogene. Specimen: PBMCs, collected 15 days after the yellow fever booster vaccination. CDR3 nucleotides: TGTGCCCAGGGCCAGCCCGCCTACGAGCAGTACTTC. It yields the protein CAQGQPAYEQYF.